The clone carrying this TCR beta chain was counted only a few times. Antigen unknown. The library gave individual cDNA molecules unique molecular identifiers. TCRdb ran MiXCR on the RACE reads and lists one entry per CDR3 protein. The table records about 53,000 distinct CDR3 sequences, roughly a tenth of them present only once. These data come from a study of human T cells and chemical hapten exposure. Study results and limitations: Controls formed significantly fewer large CDR3 similarity clusters than expanded TCRs did.

CDR1 is SGHDT, CDR2 YYEEEE, per germline. The CDR3 consists of 16 residues. V lost 0 bases, J lost 4 bases, and 5 bases stayed unmatched. Time point indicated: pre-sensitization, week 0. Indicated treatment: therapeutic diphenylcyclopropenone sensitization with weekly scalp DPC. The sequence was obtained from a man in his forties with alopecia areata. Some clones in this sample may be carry-over from other donors' samples. The sample was whole blood, taken in connection with sensitization to the hapten diphenylcyclopropenone (DPC). V gene TRBV5-6 combines with J gene TRBJ2-2; TRBD1 agrees at 8 bases. The CDR3 here is CASSLEPDRATGELFF. In DNA, the CDR3 is TGTGCCAGCAGCTTGGAACCGGACAGGGCCACCGGGGAGCTGTTTTTT.